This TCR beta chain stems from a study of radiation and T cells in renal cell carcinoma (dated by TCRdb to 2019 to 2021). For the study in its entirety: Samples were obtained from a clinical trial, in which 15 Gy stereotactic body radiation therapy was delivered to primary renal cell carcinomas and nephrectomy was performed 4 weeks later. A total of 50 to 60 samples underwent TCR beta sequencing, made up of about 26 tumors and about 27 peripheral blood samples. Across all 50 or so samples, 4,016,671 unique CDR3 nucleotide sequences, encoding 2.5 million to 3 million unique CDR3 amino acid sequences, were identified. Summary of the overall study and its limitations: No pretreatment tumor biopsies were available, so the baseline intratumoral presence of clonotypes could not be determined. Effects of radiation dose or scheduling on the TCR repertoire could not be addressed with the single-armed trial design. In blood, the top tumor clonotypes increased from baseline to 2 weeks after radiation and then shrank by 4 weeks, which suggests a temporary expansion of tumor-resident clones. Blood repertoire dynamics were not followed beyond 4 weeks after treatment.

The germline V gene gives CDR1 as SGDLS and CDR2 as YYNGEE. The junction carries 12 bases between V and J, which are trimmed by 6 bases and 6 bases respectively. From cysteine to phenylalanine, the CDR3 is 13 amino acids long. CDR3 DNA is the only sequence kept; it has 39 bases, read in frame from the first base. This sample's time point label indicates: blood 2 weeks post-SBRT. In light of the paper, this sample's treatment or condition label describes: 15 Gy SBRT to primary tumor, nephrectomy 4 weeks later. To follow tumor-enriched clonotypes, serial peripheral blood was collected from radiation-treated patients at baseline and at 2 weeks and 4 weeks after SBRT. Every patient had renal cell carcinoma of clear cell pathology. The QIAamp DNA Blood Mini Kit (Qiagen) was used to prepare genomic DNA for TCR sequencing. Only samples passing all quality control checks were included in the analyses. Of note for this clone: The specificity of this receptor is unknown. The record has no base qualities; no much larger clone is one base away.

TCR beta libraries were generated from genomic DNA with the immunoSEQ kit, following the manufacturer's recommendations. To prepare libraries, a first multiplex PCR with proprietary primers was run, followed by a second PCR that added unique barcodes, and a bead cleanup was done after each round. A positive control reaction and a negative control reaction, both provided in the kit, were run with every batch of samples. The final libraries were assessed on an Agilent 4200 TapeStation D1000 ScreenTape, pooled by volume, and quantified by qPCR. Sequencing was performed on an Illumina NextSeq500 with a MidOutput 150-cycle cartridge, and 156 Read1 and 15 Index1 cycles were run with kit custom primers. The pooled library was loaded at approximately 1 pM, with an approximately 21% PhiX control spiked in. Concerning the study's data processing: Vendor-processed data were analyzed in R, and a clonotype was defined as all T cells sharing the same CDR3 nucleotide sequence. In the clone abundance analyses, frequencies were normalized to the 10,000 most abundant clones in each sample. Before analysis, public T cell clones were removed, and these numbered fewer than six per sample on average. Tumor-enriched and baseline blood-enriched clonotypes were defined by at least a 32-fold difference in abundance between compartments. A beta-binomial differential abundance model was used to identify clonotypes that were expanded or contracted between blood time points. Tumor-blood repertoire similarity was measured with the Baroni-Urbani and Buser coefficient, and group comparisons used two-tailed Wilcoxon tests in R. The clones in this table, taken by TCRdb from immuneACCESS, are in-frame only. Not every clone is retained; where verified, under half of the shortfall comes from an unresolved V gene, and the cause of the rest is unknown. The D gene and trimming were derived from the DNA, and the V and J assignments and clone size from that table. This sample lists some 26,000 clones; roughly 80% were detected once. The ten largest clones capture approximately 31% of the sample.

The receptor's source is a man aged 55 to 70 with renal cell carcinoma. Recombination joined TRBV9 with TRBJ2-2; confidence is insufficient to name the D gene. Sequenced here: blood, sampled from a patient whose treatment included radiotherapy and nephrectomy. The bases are TGTGCCAGCACCGAATATGGGGCCGGGGAGCTGTTTTTT. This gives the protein CASTEYGAGELFF. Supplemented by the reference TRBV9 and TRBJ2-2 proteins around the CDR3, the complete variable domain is DSGVTQTPKHLITATGQRVTLRCSPRSGDLSVYWYQQSLDQGLQFLIQYYNGEERAKGNILERFSAQQFPDLHSELNLSSLELGDSALYFCASTEYGAGELFFGEGSRLTVL.